Listed below are T cell receptor beta chains from one sample, sequenced in a study of T cell responses to AZD1222 COVID-19 vaccine. Repertoires were generated with immunoSEQ multiplex PCR, while TCRdb's copy carries only in-frame clones and drops some. The sample shows 130,000 or so clones, under 95% of them seen only once. The source material was peripheral blood, sampled 28 days after the second dose of the MenACWY control vaccine. Source of these receptors: an adult who received the MenACWY meningococcal vaccine as a control. The CDR3 runs from the conserved cysteine through the conserved F or W. D genes are given only for firm matches. Clone size is stated in some rows and not others, as once, few, many or a class when expanded.

CASSLDPSGSGYEQFF,TGTGCCAGCAGCTTAGACCCTAGCGGGAGTGGCTATGAGCAGTTCTTC,TRBV7-9,TRBD2,NA,TRBJ2-1
CASGRDTGELFF,TGTGCCAGTGGTAGGGACACCGGGGAGCTGTTTTTT,TRBV6-5,NA,once,TRBJ2-2
CASSRWTSGRTDTQYF,TGTGCCAGCAGCCGATGGACTAGCGGGCGCACAGATACGCAGTATTTT,TRBV5-6,TRBD2,NA,TRBJ2-3
CASRTGGVSYGYTF,TGTGCCAGCAGGACAGGGGGCGTTAGTTATGGCTACACCTTC,TRBV6-5,TRBD1,NA,TRBJ1-2
CASSLVVSGFNEKLFF,TGTGCCAGCAGCTTAGTGGTCTCAGGGTTTAATGAAAAACTGTTTTTT,TRBV7-6,NA,NA,TRBJ1-4
CASSLAVAGWSTEAFF,TGTGCCAGCAGCTTAGCGGTTGCGGGATGGAGCACTGAAGCTTTCTTT,TRBV7-2,NA,NA,TRBJ1-1
CASSPTGGAYEQYF,TGTGCCAGCAGTCCGACAGGGGGAGCCTACGAGCAGTACTTC,TRBV6-2/TRBV6-3,TRBD1,NA,TRBJ2-7
CASRVIGNGYTF,TGTGCCAGCAGGGTTATTGGGAATGGCTACACCTTC,TRBV28,NA,NA,TRBJ1-2
CASSERQGKRHTGELFF,TGTGCCAGTAGCGAAAGACAGGGGAAAAGGCACACCGGGGAGCTGTTTTTT,TRBV19,TRBD1,NA,TRBJ2-2
CASSYGTPYNSPLHF,TGTGCCAGCAGTTACGGGACACCTTATAATTCACCCCTCCACTTT,TRBV27,NA,NA,TRBJ1-6
CATRGTGENEKLFF,TGTGCCACCCGCGGGACAGGGGAAAATGAAAAACTGTTTTTT,TRBV24-1,TRBD1,NA,TRBJ1-4
CASSPPTGLLISPLHF,TGTGCCAGCAGTCCACCGACAGGGCTGCTTATTTCACCCCTCCACTTT,TRBV28,TRBD1,NA,TRBJ1-6
CASSVRWDTNTEAFF,TGTGCCAGCAGCGTACGCTGGGACACCAACACTGAAGCTTTCTTT,TRBV21-1,NA,NA,TRBJ1-1
CASSLTGAGQPQHF,TGTGCCAGCAGCTTGACAGGGGCAGGTCAGCCCCAGCATTTT,TRBV5-8,TRBD1,NA,TRBJ1-5
CASSLNQEPYEQYF,TGTGCCAGCAGCTTAAATCAGGAGCCCTACGAGCAGTACTTC,TRBV7-2,NA,NA,TRBJ2-7
CASSSPGTPNEKLFF,TGTGCCAGCAGTTCACCCGGGACACCTAATGAAAAACTGTTTTTT,TRBV28,NA,NA,TRBJ1-4
CATFFYNEQFF,TGTGCCACCTTCTTCTACAATGAGCAGTTCTTC,TRBV21-1,NA,NA,TRBJ2-1
CASSPDPGGYGYTF,TGTGCCAGCAGCCCTGACCCCGGGGGCTATGGCTACACCTTC,TRBV7-9,NA,NA,TRBJ1-2
CASTNLRQGTGELFF,TGTGCCAGCACCAACCTCCGACAGGGGACCGGGGAGCTGTTTTTT,TRBV11-1,TRBD1,NA,TRBJ2-2
CASSPTSEGANEQFF,TGTGCCAGCAGTCCCACTAGCGAGGGAGCCAATGAGCAGTTCTTC,TRBV6-4,TRBD2,many,TRBJ2-1
CASSKLAGGGEQFF,TGTGCCAGCAGCAAACTAGCGGGAGGTGGAGAGCAGTTCTTC,TRBV7-2,TRBD2,NA,TRBJ2-1
CASSYGQGVEETQYF,TGTGCCAGCAGTTACGGGCAGGGGGTTGAAGAGACCCAGTACTTC,TRBV6-5,TRBD1,once,TRBJ2-5
CASSVVGESTDTQYF,TGTGCCAGCAGCGTAGTGGGGGAGAGCACAGATACGCAGTATTTT,TRBV9,NA,NA,TRBJ2-3
CASSYGGVNQPQHF,TGTGCCAGCAGTTACGGGGGGGTCAATCAGCCCCAGCATTTT,TRBV6-2/TRBV6-3,NA,NA,TRBJ1-5
CASSLVPGELFF,TGTGCCAGCAGCTTAGTCCCCGGGGAGCTGTTTTTT,TRBV11-2,NA,once,TRBJ2-2
CASSGANYEQYF,TGCGCCAGCAGCGGCGCGAACTACGAGCAGTACTTC,TRBV10-1,NA,few,TRBJ2-7
CASSLQGVGGNEQFF,TGCGCCAGCAGCTTACAGGGCGTAGGCGGCAATGAGCAGTTCTTC,TRBV5-1,NA,once,TRBJ2-1
CASSLSVTPQETQYF,TGTGCCAGCAGCTTGTCCGTAACCCCGCAAGAGACCCAGTACTTC,TRBV5-5,NA,NA,TRBJ2-5
CASKRFREGQGTGELFF,TGTGCCAGCAAACGATTCAGGGAGGGCCAAGGCACCGGGGAGCTGTTTTTT,TRBV27,TRBD2,NA,TRBJ2-2
CASYPVDRGRGGYTF,TGTGCCAGCTATCCCGTGGACAGGGGGCGCGGTGGCTACACCTTC,TRBV5-6,TRBD1,NA,TRBJ1-2
CASSSPGTRSDSNQPQHF,TGTGCCAGCAGCTCGCCCGGGACAAGAAGTGATAGCAATCAGCCCCAGCATTTT,TRBV6-2/TRBV6-3,NA,NA,TRBJ1-5
CASSYRRQHTEAFF,TGTGCCAGCAGTTACAGGCGACAGCACACTGAAGCTTTCTTT,TRBV6-5,NA,NA,TRBJ1-1
CASSLSDADYGYTF,TGTGCCAGCAGCTTAAGCGACGCGGACTATGGCTACACCTTC,TRBV7-2,NA,NA,TRBJ1-2
CSAGQGNEQFF,TGCAGCGCGGGACAGGGGAATGAGCAGTTCTTC,TRBV29-1,TRBD1,NA,TRBJ2-1
CAISDLGGGQPQHF,TGTGCCATCAGTGATTTGGGTGGCGGTCAGCCCCAGCATTTT,TRBV10-3,NA,NA,TRBJ1-5
CASSSLADSYNEQFF,TGTGCCAGCAGCTCCCTAGCGGACTCCTACAATGAGCAGTTCTTC,TRBV7-9,TRBD2,few,TRBJ2-1
CASSPRETDTEAFF,TGCGCCAGCAGCCCCCGGGAGACGGACACTGAAGCTTTCTTT,TRBV5-1,NA,NA,TRBJ1-1
CASSQIAGGLNIQYF,TGCGCCAGCAGCCAAATAGCGGGAGGTCTCAACATTCAGTACTTC,TRBV5-1,TRBD2,NA,TRBJ2-4
CASSPRDKNQPQHF,TGTGCCAGCAGCCCCCGGGACAAAAATCAGCCCCAGCATTTT,TRBV7-2,NA,NA,TRBJ1-5
CASSLVVWGRNTEAFF,TGTGCCAGCAGCTTAGTTGTTTGGGGGCGGAACACTGAAGCTTTCTTT,TRBV7-8,NA,NA,TRBJ1-1
CASSLQGPYYGYTF,TGTGCCAGCAGTCTACAGGGGCCTTACTATGGCTACACCTTC,TRBV28,TRBD1,once,TRBJ1-2
CASSMSGVGQPQHF,TGTGCCAGTAGTATGTCAGGGGTTGGACAGCCCCAGCATTTT,TRBV19,NA,NA,TRBJ1-5
CSVVLNVESANTGELFF,TGCAGCGTTGTGCTAAATGTAGAATCGGCGAACACCGGGGAGCTGTTTTTT,TRBV29-1,NA,NA,TRBJ2-2
CASSSTITGELFF,TGTGCCAGCAGCTCGACCATCACCGGGGAGCTGTTTTTT,TRBV5-4,NA,NA,TRBJ2-2
CAISVLGPQGQPQHF,TGTGCCATCAGTGTTTTGGGGCCACAAGGCCAGCCCCAGCATTTT,TRBV10-3,NA,NA,TRBJ1-5
CASSYPGEETQYF,TGTGCCAGCAGTTACCCAGGGGAAGAGACCCAGTACTTC,TRBV7-2,NA,NA,TRBJ2-5
CASSEVRSTGELFF,TGTGCCAGCAGTGAGGTCAGATCCACCGGGGAGCTGTTTTTT,TRBV6-1,NA,NA,TRBJ2-2
CASSYSSSGTADTQYF,TGTGCCAGCAGTTACTCTTCTAGCGGGACCGCAGATACGCAGTATTTT,TRBV6-2/TRBV6-3,TRBD2,once,TRBJ2-3
CASSPAVGDSPLHF,TGCGCCAGCAGCCCCGCGGTAGGGGATTCACCCCTCCACTTT,TRBV5-1,NA,NA,TRBJ1-6
CASSQETGPSGIRNYEQFF,TGTGCCAGCAGCCAGGAGACAGGCCCGAGCGGGATAAGAAATTATGAGCAGTTCTTC,TRBV3-1/TRBV3-2,NA,NA,TRBJ2-1
CASSTTGTGGYEQYF,TGTGCCAGCAGCACCACCGGGACAGGGGGCTACGAGCAGTACTTC,TRBV6-5,TRBD1,NA,TRBJ2-7
CASSIVSNQPQHF,TGTGCCAGCAGCATTGTCTCCAATCAGCCCCAGCATTTT,TRBV7-2,NA,NA,TRBJ1-5
CASSATWGGNQPQHF,TGTGCCAGCAGCGCAACGTGGGGGGGGAATCAGCCCCAGCATTTT,TRBV27,NA,NA,TRBJ1-5
CASSERGNQPQHF,TGTGCCAGCAGTGAACGTGGCAATCAGCCCCAGCATTTT,TRBV6-1,NA,NA,TRBJ1-5
CASSLQGYSNEKLFF,TGTGCCAGCAGCTTACAGGGGTATTCGAATGAAAAACTGTTTTTT,TRBV7-9,NA,NA,TRBJ1-4
CASIQGPGPNEKLFF,TGTGCCAGCATCCAGGGGCCGGGCCCTAATGAAAAACTGTTTTTT,TRBV2,NA,NA,TRBJ1-4
CASRSGQGNEQFF,TGCGCCAGCAGATCTGGACAGGGCAATGAGCAGTTCTTC,TRBV5-1,TRBD1,NA,TRBJ2-1